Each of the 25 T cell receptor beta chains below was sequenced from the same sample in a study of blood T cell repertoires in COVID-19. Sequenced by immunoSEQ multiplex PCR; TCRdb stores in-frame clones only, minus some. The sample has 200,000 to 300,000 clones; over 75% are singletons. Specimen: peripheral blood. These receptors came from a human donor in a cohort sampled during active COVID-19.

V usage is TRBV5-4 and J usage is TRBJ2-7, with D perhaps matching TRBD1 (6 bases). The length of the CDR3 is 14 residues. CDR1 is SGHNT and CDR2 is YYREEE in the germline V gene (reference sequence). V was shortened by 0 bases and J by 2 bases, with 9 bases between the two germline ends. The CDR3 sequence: CASSLAGDPYEQYF. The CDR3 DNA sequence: TGTGCCAGCAGCTTGGCAGGGGACCCCTACGAGCAGTACTTC.

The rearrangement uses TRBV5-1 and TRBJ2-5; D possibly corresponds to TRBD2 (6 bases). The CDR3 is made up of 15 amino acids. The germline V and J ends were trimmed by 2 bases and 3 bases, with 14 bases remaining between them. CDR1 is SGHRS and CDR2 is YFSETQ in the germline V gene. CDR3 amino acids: CASSLSGRGKETQYF. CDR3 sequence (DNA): TGCGCCAGCAGCTTATCTGGGCGGGGAAAAGAGACCCAGTACTTC.

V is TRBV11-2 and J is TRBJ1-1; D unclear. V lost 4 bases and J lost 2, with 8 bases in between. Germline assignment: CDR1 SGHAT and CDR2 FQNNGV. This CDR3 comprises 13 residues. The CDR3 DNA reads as TGTGCCAGCAGCTCGAGCTTAAACACTGAAGCTTTCTTT. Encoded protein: CASSSSLNTEAFF.

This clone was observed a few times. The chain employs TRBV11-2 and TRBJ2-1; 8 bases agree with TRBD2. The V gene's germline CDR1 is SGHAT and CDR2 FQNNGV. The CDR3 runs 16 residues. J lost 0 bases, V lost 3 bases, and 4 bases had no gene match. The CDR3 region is CASSFAGGSSYNEQFF. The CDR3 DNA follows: TGTGCCAGCAGCTTTGCGGGGGGTAGCTCCTACAATGAGCAGTTCTTC.

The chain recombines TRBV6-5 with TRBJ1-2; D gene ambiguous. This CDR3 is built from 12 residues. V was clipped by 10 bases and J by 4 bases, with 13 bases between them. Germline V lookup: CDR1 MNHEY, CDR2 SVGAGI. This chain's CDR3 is CATGEVVYGYTF. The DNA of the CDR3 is TGTGCCACGGGAGAGGTCGTCTATGGCTACACCTTC.

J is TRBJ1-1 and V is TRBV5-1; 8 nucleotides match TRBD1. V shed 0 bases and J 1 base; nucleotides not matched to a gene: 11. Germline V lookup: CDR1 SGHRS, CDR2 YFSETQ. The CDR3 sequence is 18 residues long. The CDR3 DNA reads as TGCGCCAGCAGCTTGGTTTTTGGGGGCCAGGGGGCGAACACTGAAGCTTTCTTT. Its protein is CASSLVFGGQGANTEAFF.

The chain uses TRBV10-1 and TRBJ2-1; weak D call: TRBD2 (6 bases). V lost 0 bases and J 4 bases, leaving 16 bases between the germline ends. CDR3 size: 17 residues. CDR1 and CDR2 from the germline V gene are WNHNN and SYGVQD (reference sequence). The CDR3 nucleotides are TGCGCCAGCAGTGAGTCTGGGTACGGGAGTCGGTACAATGAGCAGTTCTTC. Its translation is CASSESGYGSRYNEQFF.

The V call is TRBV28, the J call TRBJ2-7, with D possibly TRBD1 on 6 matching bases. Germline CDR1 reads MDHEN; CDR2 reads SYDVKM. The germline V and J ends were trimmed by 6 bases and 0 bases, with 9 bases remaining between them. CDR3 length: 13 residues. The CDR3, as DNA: TGTGCCAGCAGCTTGGACAGCTCCTACGAGCAGTACTTC. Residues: CASSLDSSYEQYF. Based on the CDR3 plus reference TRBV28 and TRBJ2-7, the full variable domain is DVKVTQSSRYLVKRTGEKVFLECVQDMDHENMFWYRQDPGLGLRLIYFSYDVKMKEKGDIPEGYSVSREKKERFSLILESASTNQTSMYLCASSLDSSYEQYFGPGTRLTVT.

CDR3 in amino acids: CASSLTPSGSGSNEQFF. The CDR3 DNA reads as TGTGCCAGCAGCTTGACCCCTAGCGGGTCGGGTTCCAATGAGCAGTTCTTC. The chain couples TRBV7-3 to TRBJ2-1; 8 positions agree with TRBD2. Germline V gene sequence: CDR1 SGHTA, CDR2 FQGTGA. Trimming at V came to 3 bases and at J to 6 bases, leaving 13 bases not matched to a gene. The CDR3 loop spans 17 amino acids.

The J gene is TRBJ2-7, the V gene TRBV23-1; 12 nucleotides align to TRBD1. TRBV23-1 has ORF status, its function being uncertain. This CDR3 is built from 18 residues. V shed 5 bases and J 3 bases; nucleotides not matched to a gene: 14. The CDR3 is CASSSKTGTGGGIYEQYF. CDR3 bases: TGCGCCAGCAGTTCGAAAACCGGGACAGGGGGCGGAATCTACGAGCAGTACTTC.

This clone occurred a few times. CDR3 protein: CASSRQGAYEQYF. The CDR3 DNA is TGTGCCAGCAGCAGACAGGGGGCCTACGAGCAGTACTTC. The chain carries TRBV2 and TRBJ2-7; TRBD1 agrees at 9 bases. CDR1 and CDR2 from the germline V gene are SNHLY and FYNNEI. CDR3 length equals 13 residues. V dropped 6 bases and J dropped 2; count of bases not matched to a gene: 2.

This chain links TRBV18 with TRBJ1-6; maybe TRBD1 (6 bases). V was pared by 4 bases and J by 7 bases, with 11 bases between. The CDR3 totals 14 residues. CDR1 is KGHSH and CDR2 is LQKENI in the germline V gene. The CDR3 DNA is TGTGCCAGCTCACGGGAAACAGGGAATTCACCCCTCCACTTT. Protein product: CASSRETGNSPLHF.

The CDR3 coding sequence is TGTGCCAGCAGTTCATCGCGGACAGGGGTTAGGACCAAAAACATTCAGTACTTC. Translated: CASSSSRTGVRTKNIQYF. The V gene is TRBV6-2 or TRBV6-3, the J gene TRBJ2-4; 9 bases align to TRBD1. Germline-derived CDR1 and CDR2 are MNHEY and SVGEGT. The CDR3 extends over 18 amino acids. J lost 2 bases, V lost 4 bases, and 12 bases had no gene match.

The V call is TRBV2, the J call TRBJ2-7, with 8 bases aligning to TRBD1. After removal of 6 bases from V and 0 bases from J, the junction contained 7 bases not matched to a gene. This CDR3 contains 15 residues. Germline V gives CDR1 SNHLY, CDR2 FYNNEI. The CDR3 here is CASRQGAHYSYEQYF. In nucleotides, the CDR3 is TGTGCCAGCAGGCAGGGGGCCCACTACTCCTACGAGCAGTACTTC.

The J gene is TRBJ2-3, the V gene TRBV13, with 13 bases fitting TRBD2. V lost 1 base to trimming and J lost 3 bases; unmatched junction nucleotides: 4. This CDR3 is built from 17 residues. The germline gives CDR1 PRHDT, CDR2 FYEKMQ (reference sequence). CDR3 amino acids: CASSLVGLAGVTDTQYF. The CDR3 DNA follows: TGTGCCAGCAGCTTAGTAGGACTAGCGGGGGTGACAGATACGCAGTATTTT.

CDR3 protein: CASNPGAIYGYTF. CDR3 DNA sequence: TGTGCCAGCAATCCAGGGGCAATCTATGGCTACACCTTC. This chain links TRBV6-5 with TRBJ1-2, with a tentative D call TRBD1 (6 bases). CDR3 length: 13 amino acids. Trimming cost V 7 bases and J 4 bases, with 13 bases left between them. Germline lookup yields CDR1 MNHEY and CDR2 SVGAGI.

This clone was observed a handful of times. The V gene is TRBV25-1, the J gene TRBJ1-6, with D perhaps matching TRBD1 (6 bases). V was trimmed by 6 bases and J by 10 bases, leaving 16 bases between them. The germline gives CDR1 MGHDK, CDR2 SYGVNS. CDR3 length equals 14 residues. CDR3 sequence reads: CASSLGGDLSPLHF. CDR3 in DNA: TGTGCCAGCAGCTTAGGGGGAGACCTCTCACCCCTCCACTTT.

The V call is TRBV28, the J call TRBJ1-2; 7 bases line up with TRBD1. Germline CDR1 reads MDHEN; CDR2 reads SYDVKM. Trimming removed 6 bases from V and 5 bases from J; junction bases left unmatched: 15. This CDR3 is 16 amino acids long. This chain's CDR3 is CASSSRTGPKGYGYTF. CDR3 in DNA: TGTGCCAGCAGCTCCCGGACAGGCCCCAAGGGGTATGGCTACACCTTC.

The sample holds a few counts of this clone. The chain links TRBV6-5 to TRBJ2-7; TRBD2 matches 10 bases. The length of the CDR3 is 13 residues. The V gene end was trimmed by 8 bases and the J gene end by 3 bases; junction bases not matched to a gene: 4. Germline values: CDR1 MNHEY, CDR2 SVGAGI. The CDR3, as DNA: TGTGCCAGCGGTAAGCGGGAGGGCTACGAGCAGTACTTC. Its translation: CASGKREGYEQYF.

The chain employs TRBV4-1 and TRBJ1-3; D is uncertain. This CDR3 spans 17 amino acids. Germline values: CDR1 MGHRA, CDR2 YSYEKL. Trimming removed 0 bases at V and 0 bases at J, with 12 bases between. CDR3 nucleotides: TGCGCCAGCAGCCAAGAAGGTGCGGGGTTCTCTGGAAACACCATATATTTT. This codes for CASSQEGAGFSGNTIYF.

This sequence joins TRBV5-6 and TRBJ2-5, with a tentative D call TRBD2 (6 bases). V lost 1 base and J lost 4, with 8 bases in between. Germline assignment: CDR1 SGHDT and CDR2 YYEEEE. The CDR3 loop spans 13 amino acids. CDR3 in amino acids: CASSLRGGETQYF. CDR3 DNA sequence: TGTGCCAGCAGCTTGAGGGGAGGAGAGACCCAGTACTTC.

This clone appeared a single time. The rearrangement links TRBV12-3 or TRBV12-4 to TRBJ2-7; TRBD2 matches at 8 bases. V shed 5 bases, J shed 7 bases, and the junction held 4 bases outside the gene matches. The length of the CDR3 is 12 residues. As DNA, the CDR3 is TGTGCCAGCAGTCAGCGGGAGCGGGAGCAGTACTTC. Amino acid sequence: CASSQREREQYF.

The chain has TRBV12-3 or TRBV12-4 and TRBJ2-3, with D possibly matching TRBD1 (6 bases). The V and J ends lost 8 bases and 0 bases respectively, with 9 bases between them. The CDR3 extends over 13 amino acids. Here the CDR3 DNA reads TGTGCCAGCCGGGACACAAGCACAGATACGCAGTATTTT. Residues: CASRDTSTDTQYF.

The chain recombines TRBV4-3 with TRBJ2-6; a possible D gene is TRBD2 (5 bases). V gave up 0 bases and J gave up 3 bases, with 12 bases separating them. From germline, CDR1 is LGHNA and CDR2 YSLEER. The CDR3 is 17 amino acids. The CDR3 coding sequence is TGCGCCAGCAGCCAAGATGGTCTCGGGGATGGGGCCAACGTCCTGACTTTC. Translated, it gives CASSQDGLGDGANVLTF.

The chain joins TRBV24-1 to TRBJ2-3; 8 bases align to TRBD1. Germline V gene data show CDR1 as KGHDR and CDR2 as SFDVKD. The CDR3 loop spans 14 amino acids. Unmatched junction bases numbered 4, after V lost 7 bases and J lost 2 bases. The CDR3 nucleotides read TGTGCCACCAGGGACAGGGACCCCACAGATACGCAGTATTTT. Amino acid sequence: CATRDRDPTDTQYF.